A single TCR beta chain is shown here with its context. Its antigen remains unidentified. This PCR relied on a set of 60 Vbeta primers and 13 Jbeta primers. Only in-frame clones appear in the TCRdb table, and some are missing; sequencing was by immunoSEQ multiplex PCR. The table includes 200,000 to 250,000 clones, almost 85% detected once. V lost 6 bases to trimming and J lost 7 bases; unmatched junction nucleotides: 7. The V gene's germline CDR1 is SNHLY and CDR2 FYNNEI. This CDR3 spans 13 amino acids. This sample stems from a study of cytomegalovirus exposure and HLA in healthy donors. Donors counted as nominally healthy when sampled, yet unrecorded immune exposures were likely. Study-level findings and limits: According to the study, 160 or so TCR beta chains were cytomegalovirus-associated.

The sequencing input was PBMCs. The clonotype was recovered from a woman aged 40 to 50 in good health and CMV-seronegative. This sequence joins TRBV2 and TRBJ2-7; 9 nucleotides agree with TRBD1. For the CDR3, the DNA is TGTGCCAGCAGGGGGGGACAGGGTCTGGAGCAGTACTTC. Its protein is CASRGGQGLEQYF.